This paragraph covers one T cell receptor beta chain sequence. This entry belongs to a study of blood T cell repertoires in COVID-19. For the study at large: Researchers got acute and convalescent COVID-19 samples from the United States, Italy and Spain. PBMCs, B-cell-depleted T cells, or T cells provided the cDNA or gDNA that made up the material.

Original methodology: Nucleated cell counts were estimated from reference gene primer amplification. Data came from immunoSEQ multiplex PCR; TCRdb stores just in-frame clones and leaves some out. The V and J calls and clone size come from that table; D and trimming were worked out from the DNA. There are around 200,000 clones in the sample; more than 85% occur only once, and about 1.1% lies in the top ten. The CDR3 spans 15 residues. The V and J ends lost 5 bases and 6 bases respectively, with 19 bases between them. Germline V gene sequence: CDR1 SGHVS, CDR2 FQNEAQ. Input material: peripheral blood. This rearrangement joins TRBV7-8 to TRBJ1-1; D perhaps matches TRBD1 (5 bases). The clonotype was recovered from a man aged 30 to 39 with acute or convalescent COVID-19. The CDR3 coding sequence is TGTGCCAGCAGCCCGCTACCCGGGACTCAGTCTGAAGCTTTCTTT. It codes for CASSPLPGTQSEAFF. Drawing the rest from reference TRBV7-8 and TRBJ1-1, the complete variable domain is GAGVSQSPRYKVAKRGQDVALRCDPISGHVSLFWYQQALGQGPEFLTYFQNEAQLDKSGLPSDRFFAERPEGSVSTLKIQRTQQEDSAVYLCASSPLPGTQSEAFFGQGTRLTVV.